Detailed here is one T cell receptor beta chain. Its antigen is not identified. TCRdb ran MiXCR on the RACE reads and lists one entry per CDR3 protein. The sample shows about 94,000 distinct CDR3 sequences, 7.5% to 10% of them seen only once. This record belongs to a study of human T cells and chemical hapten exposure. Findings of the study overall: Significantly more large CDR3 similarity clusters were formed by expanded TCRs than by controls. Correlating positively with patch test score were the PT1 expanded TCR counts.

Time point: patch test 2, 6 weeks after DPC sensitization. Treatment described: therapeutic diphenylcyclopropenone sensitization with weekly scalp DPC. Here the sequenced sample was whole blood, taken in connection with sensitization to the hapten diphenylcyclopropenone (DPC). The receptor was derived from a woman aged 40 to 50 with alopecia areata. Some clones in this sample may be carry-over from other donors' samples.

CDR3 nucleotide sequence: TGCAGCGATGCAGGGGAGGAAGAGCAGTACTTC. Its translation is CSDAGEEEQYF. The V call is TRBV29-1, the J call TRBJ2-7; D possibly matches TRBD1 or TRBD2 (6 bases each). Trimming removed 7 bases from V and 7 bases from J, with 14 bases in between. CDR3 size: 11 residues. CDR1 SQVTM and CDR2 ANQGSEA come from the germline V gene.